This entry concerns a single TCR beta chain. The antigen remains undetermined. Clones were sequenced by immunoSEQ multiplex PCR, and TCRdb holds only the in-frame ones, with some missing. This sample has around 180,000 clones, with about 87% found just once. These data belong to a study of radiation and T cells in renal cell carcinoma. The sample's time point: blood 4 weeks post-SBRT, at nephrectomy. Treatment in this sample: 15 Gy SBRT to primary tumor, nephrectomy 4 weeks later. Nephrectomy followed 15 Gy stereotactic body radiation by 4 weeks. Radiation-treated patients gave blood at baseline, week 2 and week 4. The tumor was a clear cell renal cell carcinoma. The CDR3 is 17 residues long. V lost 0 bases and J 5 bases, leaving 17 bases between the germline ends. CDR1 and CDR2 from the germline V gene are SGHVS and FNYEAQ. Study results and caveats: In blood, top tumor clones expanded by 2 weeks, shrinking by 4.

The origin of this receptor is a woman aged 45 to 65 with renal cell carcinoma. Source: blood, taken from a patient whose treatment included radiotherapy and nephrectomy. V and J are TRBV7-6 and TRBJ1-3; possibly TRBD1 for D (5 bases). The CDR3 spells CASSLAPGGRARNTIYF. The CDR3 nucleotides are TGTGCCAGCAGCTTAGCGCCGGGAGGCAGGGCAAGAAACACCATATATTTT.